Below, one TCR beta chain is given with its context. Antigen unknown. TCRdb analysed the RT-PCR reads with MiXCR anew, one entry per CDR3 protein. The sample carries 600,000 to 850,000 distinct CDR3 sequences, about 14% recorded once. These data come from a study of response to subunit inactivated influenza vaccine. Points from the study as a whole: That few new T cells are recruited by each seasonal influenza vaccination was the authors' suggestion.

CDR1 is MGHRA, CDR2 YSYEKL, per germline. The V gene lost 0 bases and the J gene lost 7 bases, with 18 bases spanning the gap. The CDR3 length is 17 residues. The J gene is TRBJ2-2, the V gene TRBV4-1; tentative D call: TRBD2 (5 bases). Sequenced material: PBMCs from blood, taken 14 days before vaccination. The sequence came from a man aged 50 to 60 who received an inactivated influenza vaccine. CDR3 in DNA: TGCGCCAGCAGCCAAGACCTACCGGCAGGAGGCATCGGGGAGCTGTTTTTT. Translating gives CASSQDLPAGGIGELFF.